This T cell receptor (beta chain) stems from a study of blood T cell repertoires in COVID-19. Across the study: Spain, Italy and the United States supplied samples that represented acute and convalescent COVID-19.

The CDR3 contains 15 residues. Germline CDR1 is SSHAT and CDR2 is FNYEAQ (reference sequence). Clones were sequenced by immunoSEQ multiplex PCR, and TCRdb holds only the in-frame ones, with some missing. The repertoire has about 230,000 clones, about 83% of them found once; the top ten carry roughly 7.8%. Remarks on this clone: At one end the junction does not follow the germline gene, possibly because of a read error.

The sequencing input was peripheral blood. J is TRBJ2-2 and V is TRBV7-7; 7 bases are a match to TRBD2. The sequence derives from a man aged 35 to 55 with active or convalescent COVID-19. The CDR3 loop is CASSPSGGNTGELFF. CDR3 sequence (DNA): TGTGCTAGCAGCCCGTCGGGGGGGAACACCGGGGAGCTGTTTTTT.